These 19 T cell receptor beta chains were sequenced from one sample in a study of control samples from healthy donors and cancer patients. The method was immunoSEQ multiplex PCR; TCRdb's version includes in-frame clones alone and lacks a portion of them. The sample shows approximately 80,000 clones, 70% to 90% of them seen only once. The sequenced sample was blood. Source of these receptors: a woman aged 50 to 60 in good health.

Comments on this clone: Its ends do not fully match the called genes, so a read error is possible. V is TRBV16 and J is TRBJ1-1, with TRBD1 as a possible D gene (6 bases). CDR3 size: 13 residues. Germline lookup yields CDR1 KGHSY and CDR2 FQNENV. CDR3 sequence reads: CASSQARDTEAFF. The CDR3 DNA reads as TGTGCCAGCAGCCAAGCCCGGGACACAGAAGCTTTCTTT. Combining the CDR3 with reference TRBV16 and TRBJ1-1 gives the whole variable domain GEEVAQTPKHLVRGEGQKAKLYCAPIKGHSYVFWYQQVLKNEFKFLISFQNENVFDETGMPKERFSAKCLPNSPCSLEIQATKLEDSAVYFCASSQARDTEAFFGQGTRLTVV.

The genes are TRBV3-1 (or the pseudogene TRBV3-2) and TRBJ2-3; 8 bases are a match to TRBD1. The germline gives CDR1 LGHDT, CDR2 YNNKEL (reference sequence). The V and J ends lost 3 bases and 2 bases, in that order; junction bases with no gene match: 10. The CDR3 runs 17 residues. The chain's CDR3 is CASSHLRTGRVTDTQYF. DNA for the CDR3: TGTGCCAGCAGCCACCTCCGGACAGGGAGAGTCACAGATACGCAGTATTTT.

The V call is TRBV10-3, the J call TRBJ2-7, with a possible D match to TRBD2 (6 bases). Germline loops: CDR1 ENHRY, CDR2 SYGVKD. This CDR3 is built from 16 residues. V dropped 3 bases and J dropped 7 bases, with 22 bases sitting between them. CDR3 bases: TGTGCCATCAGTGACGAGTATGGAGGGAACTGGGCTGAGCAGTACTTC. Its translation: CAISDEYGGNWAEQYF.

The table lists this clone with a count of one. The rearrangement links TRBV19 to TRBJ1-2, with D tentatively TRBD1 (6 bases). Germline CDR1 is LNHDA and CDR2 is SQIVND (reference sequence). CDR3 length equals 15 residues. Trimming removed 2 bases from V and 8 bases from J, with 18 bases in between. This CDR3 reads CASSIIAGVQDGYTF. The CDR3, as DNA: TGTGCCAGTAGTATAATTGCAGGGGTTCAGGACGGCTACACCTTC.

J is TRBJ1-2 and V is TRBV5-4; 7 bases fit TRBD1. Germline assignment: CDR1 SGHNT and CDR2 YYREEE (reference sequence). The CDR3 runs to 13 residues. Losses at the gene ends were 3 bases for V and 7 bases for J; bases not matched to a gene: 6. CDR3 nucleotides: TGTGCCAGCAGCTACACAGGGGCAGGTGGCTACACCTTC. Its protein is CASSYTGAGGYTF.

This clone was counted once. CDR3 amino acids: CASSDSRGGADTQYF. CDR3 coding DNA: TGTGCCAGCAGTGACTCCCGCGGGGGGGCAGATACGCAGTATTTT. The chain uses TRBV6-4 and TRBJ2-3; 9 bases map to TRBD2. Germline V gene data show CDR1 as MRHNA and CDR2 as SNTAGT. V gave up 0 bases and J gave up 4 bases; unmatched junction bases: 2. CDR3 length: 15 amino acids.

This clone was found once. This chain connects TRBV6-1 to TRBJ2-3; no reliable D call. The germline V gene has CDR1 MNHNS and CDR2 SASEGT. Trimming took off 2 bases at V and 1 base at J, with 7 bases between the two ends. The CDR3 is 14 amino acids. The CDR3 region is CASSESRGTDTQYF. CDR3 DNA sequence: TGTGCCAGCAGTGAAAGTAGGGGCACAGATACGCAGTATTTT.

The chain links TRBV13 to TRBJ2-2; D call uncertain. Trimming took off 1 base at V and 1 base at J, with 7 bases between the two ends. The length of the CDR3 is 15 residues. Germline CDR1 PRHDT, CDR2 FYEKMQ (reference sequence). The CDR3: CASSLDWGNTGELFF. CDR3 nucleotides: TGTGCCAGCAGCTTAGACTGGGGGAACACCGGGGAGCTGTTTTTT.

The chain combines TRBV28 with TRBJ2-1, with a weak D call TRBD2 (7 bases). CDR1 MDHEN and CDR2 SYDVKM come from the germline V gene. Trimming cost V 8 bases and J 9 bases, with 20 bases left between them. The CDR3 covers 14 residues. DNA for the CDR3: TGTGCCAGCGCTAGTGGGGGGGCCTTCGGTGAGCAGTTCTTC. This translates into CASASGGAFGEQFF.

CDR3 sequence: CASSKQSPLHF. The DNA for the CDR3 is TGTGCCAGCAGCAAGCAATCACCCCTCCACTTT. The gene calls are TRBV7-9 and TRBJ1-6; D is undetermined. Germline lookup yields CDR1 SEHNR and CDR2 FQNEAQ (reference sequence). With 5 bases removed from V and 10 bases from J, the gap between germline ends came to 6 bases. The CDR3 sequence is 11 residues long.

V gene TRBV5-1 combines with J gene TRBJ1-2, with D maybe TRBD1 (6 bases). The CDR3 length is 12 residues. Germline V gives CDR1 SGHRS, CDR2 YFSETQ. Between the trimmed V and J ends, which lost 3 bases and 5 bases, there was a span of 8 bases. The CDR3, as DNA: TGCGCCAGCAGCTCCACAGGGTATGGCTACACCTTC. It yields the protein CASSSTGYGYTF.

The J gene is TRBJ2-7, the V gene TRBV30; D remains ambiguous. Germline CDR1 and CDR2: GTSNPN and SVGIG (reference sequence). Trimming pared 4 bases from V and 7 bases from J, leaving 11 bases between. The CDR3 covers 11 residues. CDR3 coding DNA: TGTGCCTGGAATGTCGCACGGGAGCAGTACTTC. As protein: CAWNVAREQYF.

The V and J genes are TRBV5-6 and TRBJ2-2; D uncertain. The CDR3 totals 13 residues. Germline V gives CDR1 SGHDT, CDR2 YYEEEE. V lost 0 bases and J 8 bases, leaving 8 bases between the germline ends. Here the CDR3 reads CASSLGLRGELFF. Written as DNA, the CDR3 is TGTGCCAGCAGCTTGGGCTTGCGGGGGGAGCTGTTTTTT.

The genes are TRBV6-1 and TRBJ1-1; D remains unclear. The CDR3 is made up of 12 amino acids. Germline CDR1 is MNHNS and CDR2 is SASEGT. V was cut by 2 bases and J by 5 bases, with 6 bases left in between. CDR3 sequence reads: CASSERETEAFF. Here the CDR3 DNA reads TGTGCCAGCAGTGAAAGGGAGACTGAAGCTTTCTTT.

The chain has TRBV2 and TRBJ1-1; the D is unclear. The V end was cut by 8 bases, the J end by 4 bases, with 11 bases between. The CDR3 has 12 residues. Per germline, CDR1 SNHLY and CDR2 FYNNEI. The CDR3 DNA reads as TGTGCCAGCGGAGGGCGTCGCACTGAAGCTTTCTTT. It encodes CASGGRRTEAFF.

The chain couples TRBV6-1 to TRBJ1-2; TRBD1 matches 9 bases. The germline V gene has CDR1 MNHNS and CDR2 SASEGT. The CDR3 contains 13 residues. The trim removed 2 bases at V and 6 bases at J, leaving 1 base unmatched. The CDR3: CASSENRGHGYTF. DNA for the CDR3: TGTGCCAGCAGTGAAAACAGGGGGCATGGCTACACCTTC.

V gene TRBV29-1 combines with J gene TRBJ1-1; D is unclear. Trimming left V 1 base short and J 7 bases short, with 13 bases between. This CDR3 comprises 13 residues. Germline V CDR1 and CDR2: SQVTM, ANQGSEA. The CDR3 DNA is TGCAGCGTTGAAGGGCGAGCAGCACTTGAAGCTTTCTTT. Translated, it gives CSVEGRAALEAFF.

DNA for the CDR3: TGTGCCAGCAGCCCCACCGGACAGGCTATTGGCTACACCTTC. It specifies CASSPTGQAIGYTF. The chain has TRBV9 and TRBJ1-2; 7 bases are a match to TRBD1. Germline assignment: CDR1 SGDLS and CDR2 YYNGEE. With V trimmed by 4 bases and J by 7 bases, 10 bases remained unmatched. There are 14 residues in the CDR3.

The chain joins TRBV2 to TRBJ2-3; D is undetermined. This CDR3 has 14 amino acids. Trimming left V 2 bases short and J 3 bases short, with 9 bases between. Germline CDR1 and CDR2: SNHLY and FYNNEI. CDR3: CASSELSGTDTQYF. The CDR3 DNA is TGTGCCAGCAGTGAACTTTCCGGGACAGATACGCAGTATTTT.